This T cell receptor beta chain was recovered during a study of blood T cell repertoires in COVID-19 (dated by TCRdb to the early 2020s). Regarding the research as a whole: Samples from collaborators originated in the United States, Italy and Spain and spanned both the acute and convalescent phases of COVID-19. The repertoires were released in a freely available public database meant as a resource for research on the immune response to SARS-CoV-2. Where HLA class I and class II types were available, the types were taken from metadata supplied by the sample provider, not from assay-based typing. Samples were obtained from the ongoing ImmuneRACE study (first 160 participants) and from 1,254 subjects provided by 6 global collaborators. The material from the prospective study consisted of cDNA or gDNA derived from T cells, B-cell-depleted T cells, or PBMCs. Sample metadata almost always included a de-identified subject ID, COVID-19 status, age in years and sex. The dataset comprised deeply sampled blood TCRbeta repertoires from subjects exposed to, actively infected with, or recovered from COVID-19. Summary of the overall study and its limitations: How much clinical and demographic metadata was included differed by source and by participant, and the metadata was provided uncurated.

As concerns this clone: Its antigen remains unidentified. Qualities for individual bases were not recorded, and no much larger clone is one base off.

Whole blood was collected in K2EDTA tubes by collaborating institutions according to the institutions' own protocols. For TCRbeta analysis, collaborators shipped samples as frozen whole blood, isolated PBMCs, or DNA extracted from either of those sample types. At the junction V is shortened by 6 bases and J by 0 bases; bases outside the gene matches: 6. Reading the germline V gene gives CDR1 SNHLY and CDR2 FYNNEI. Reading from cysteine to phenylalanine, the CDR3 counts 15 amino acids. Left in the record is the CDR3 DNA by itself, 45 bases read in frame from the first base. TCRbeta CDR3 regions were amplified from genomic DNA by means of the immunoSEQ Assay, a bias-controlled multiplex PCR. From the authors' description of their analysis: Nucleated cell counts per sample were estimated from amplification of reference gene primers within the assay. Sequence reads were collapsed and filtered to measure the absolute abundance of every unique TCRbeta CDR3 rearrangement. For each sample, productive Simpson clonality was calculated as the square root of Simpson's diversity index over productive rearrangements. Sourced from immuneACCESS, this table was stored by TCRdb with only in-frame sequences that have V and J called. A share of the clones is absent; for the studies checked, an unresolved V gene accounts for under half, and the remainder has no known explanation. For V, J and clone size, that table is used; D and trimming come from the DNA. Recorded for this sample are 68,000 or so clones; 80% to 90% of them occurred a single time. The ten largest clones represent about 8.9% of the sample.

This TCR was recovered from a man aged 45-60 years with active COVID-19. Here the chain combines TRBV2 and TRBJ2-7, with TRBD2 identical over 9 junction bases. Specimen: peripheral blood. The CDR3 amino acid sequence is: CASRVSGGTSYEQYF. The bases read TGTGCCAGCAGAGTCAGCGGGGGGACCTCCTACGAGCAGTACTTC.